This passage covers 26 T cell receptor beta chains from one sample sequenced in a study of cytomegalovirus exposure and HLA in healthy donors (TCRdb year 2017). Library preparation was by the immunoSEQ multiplex PCR assay. For the multiplex PCR, a mixture combining 60 forward primers for TCR Vbeta segments and 13 reverse primers for TCR Jbeta segments was used. Drawn from immuneACCESS, this table holds only the in-frame rearrangements with V and J called that TCRdb kept. Clones are partly lost; checked studies trace under half to an unresolved V gene and leave the rest unexplained. The sample has about 140,000 clones on record, 75% to 85% of them singletons. Jointly, the top ten make up roughly 4.8% of the sample. The sample consisted of PBMCs. Every receptor here comes from a man in his forties in good health and CMV-seronegative.

The V call is TRBV10-3, the J call TRBJ2-2; D is unclear. Trimming took off 6 bases at V and 0 bases at J, with 14 bases between the two ends. This CDR3 spans 16 amino acids. The V gene's germline CDR1 is ENHRY and CDR2 SYGVKD. As DNA, the CDR3 is TGTGCCATCAGACCGATGGTGCCAGCGAACACCGGGGAGCTGTTTTTT. This gives the protein CAIRPMVPANTGELFF.

The rearrangement links TRBV30 to TRBJ2-7, with 10 positions matching TRBD2. V was pared by 7 bases and J by 7 bases, with 10 bases of the junction left unmatched. The germline V gene has CDR1 GTSNPN and CDR2 SVGIG (reference sequence). CDR3 length equals 13 residues. CDR3 loop: CAFRGLASVEQYF. The CDR3 DNA sequence: TGTGCCTTCAGGGGACTAGCGTCCGTGGAGCAGTACTTC.

This chain joins TRBV5-1 and TRBJ2-2; possibly TRBD1 for D (5 bases). CDR1 and CDR2 from the germline V gene are SGHRS and YFSETQ. This CDR3 spans 15 amino acids. V was clipped by 0 bases and J by 3 bases, with 9 bases between them. Written as DNA, the CDR3 is TGCGCCAGCAGCTTGGGGGGCAGGCACACCGGGGAGCTGTTTTTT. This codes for CASSLGGRHTGELFF.

The chain carries TRBV5-1 and TRBJ1-2; D is unresolved. Germline V lookup: CDR1 SGHRS, CDR2 YFSETQ. V gave up 1 base and J gave up 1 base, with 8 bases separating them. The CDR3 sequence is 14 residues long. The DNA for the CDR3 is TGCGCCAGCAGCTTGAGGACTATTAACTATGGCTACACCTTC. This translates into CASSLRTINYGYTF.

This rearrangement joins TRBV5-6 to TRBJ1-1; D is possibly TRBD1 (5 bases). Germline V gene data show CDR1 as SGHDT and CDR2 as YYEEEE. The V and J ends lost 2 bases and 3 bases respectively, with 17 bases between them. This CDR3 has 16 residues. The CDR3 nucleotides read TGTGCCAGCAGCTTCCAAGCGGGGGTCAAGGACACTGAAGCTTTCTTT. Its protein is CASSFQAGVKDTEAFF. The entire variable domain, with the rest obtained from reference TRBV5-6 and TRBJ1-1, is as follows: DAGVTQSPTHLIKTRGQQVTLRCSPKSGHDTVSWYQQALGQGPQFIFQYYEEEERQRGNFPDRFSGHQFPNYSSELNVNALLLGDSALYLCASSFQAGVKDTEAFFGQGTRLTVV.

The V call is TRBV6-1, the J call TRBJ2-7, with no clear D. CDR1 and CDR2 (germline): MNHNS, SASEGT. There are 13 residues in the CDR3. The V end was cut by 7 bases, the J end by 0 bases, with 10 bases between. CDR3 DNA sequence: TGTGCCAGCACCTCGGAGAGCTCCTACGAGCAGTACTTC. Translation: CASTSESSYEQYF.

The rearrangement links TRBV5-1 to TRBJ2-3; the D gene is possibly TRBD2 (5 bases). In germline, CDR1 is SGHRS, CDR2 YFSETQ. The CDR3 loop spans 16 amino acids. V was shortened by 0 bases and J by 4 bases, with 15 bases between the two germline ends. The CDR3 region has the DNA TGCGCCAGCAGCTTGGCCGGGGATAACTCCGCAGATACGCAGTATTTT. This gives the protein CASSLAGDNSADTQYF. Using reference TRBV5-1 and TRBJ2-3 for the parts outside the CDR3, the full variable domain is KAGVTQTPRYLIKTRGQQVTLSCSPISGHRSVSWYQQTPGQGLQFLFEYFSETQRNKGNFPGRFSGRQFSNSRSEMNVSTLELGDSALYLCASSLAGDNSADTQYFGPGTRLTVL.

The V gene is TRBV5-4, the J gene TRBJ2-3; 8 bases map to TRBD1. The ends lost 4 bases at V and 4 bases at J; junction bases unmatched: 8. Germline CDR1 SGHNT, CDR2 YYREEE (reference sequence). This CDR3 spans 15 amino acids. The CDR3 nucleotides are TGTGCCAGCAGCGCCCCGGGACAGGCCTCAGATACGCAGTATTTT. Its translation is CASSAPGQASDTQYF.

The chain carries TRBV27 and TRBJ2-7, with D perhaps matching TRBD1 (8 bases). This CDR3 is built from 19 residues. The V end was cut by 0 bases, the J end by 3 bases, with 24 bases between. The germline V gene encodes CDR1 MNHEY and CDR2 SMNVEV (reference sequence). Written as DNA, the CDR3 is TGTGCCAGCAGTTTATCCCCTGGACAGGGAGGGTATACCGACTACGAGCAGTACTTC. Amino acids: CASSLSPGQGGYTDYEQYF.

This clone was found once. This rearrangement joins TRBV6-5 to TRBJ2-2, with a tentative D call TRBD1 (5 bases). The CDR3 has 14 amino acids. Germline loops: CDR1 MNHEY, CDR2 SVGAGI. The ends were cut back, 8 bases at V and 10 bases at J, with 20 bases in the middle. CDR3 bases: TGTGCCAGCGCCAGTATAAGGGGCGTGGTGGAGCTGTTTTTT. This codes for CASASIRGVVELFF.

The CDR3 bases are TGCGCCAGCAGCCCCGACGGGGAGAACATTCAGTACTTC. It codes for CASSPDGENIQYF. This chain connects TRBV5-1 to TRBJ2-4; D is perhaps TRBD2 (5 bases). Germline V gives CDR1 SGHRS, CDR2 YFSETQ. Trimming took 4 bases from V and 7 from J, leaving 12 bases between them. The CDR3 spans 13 residues.

Only a few counts were recorded for this clone. The chain combines TRBV7-2 with TRBJ1-2; 8 bases align to TRBD1. Germline V CDR1 and CDR2: SGHTA, FQGNSA. The V segment lost 4 bases and the J segment 5 bases; nucleotides outside the gene matches: 15. This CDR3 is built from 17 residues. This CDR3 reads CASSSSRDRFDRYGYTF. The CDR3 nucleotides read TGTGCCAGCAGCTCGTCCCGGGACAGGTTTGATCGGTATGGCTACACCTTC.

The chain is built from TRBV10-2 and TRBJ1-5; 9 nucleotides agree with TRBD1. J was trimmed by 6 bases and V by 4 bases; bases with no gene match: 4. CDR3 length: 14 residues. Germline V gives CDR1 WSHSY, CDR2 SAAADI. CDR3 DNA: TGCGCCAGCAGTGTCACAGGGGGCAGTCAGCCCCAGCATTTT. Encoded protein: CASSVTGGSQPQHF.

This chain links TRBV19 with TRBJ2-3; maybe TRBD2 (6 bases). The germline V gene has CDR1 LNHDA and CDR2 SQIVND (reference sequence). This CDR3 is built from 12 residues. Trimming pared 7 bases from V and 12 bases from J, leaving 17 bases between. Written as DNA, the CDR3 is TGTGCCAGTAAGCCGCGACTAGGCTTCCAGTATTTT. Encoded protein: CASKPRLGFQYF.

The chain recombines TRBV30 with TRBJ1-4; the D is unclear. This CDR3 spans 15 amino acids. Germline assignment: CDR1 GTSNPN and CDR2 SVGIG (reference sequence). The ends were cut back, 4 bases at V and 0 bases at J, with 12 bases in the middle. Here the CDR3 DNA reads TGTGCCTGGATGTTAAAAGCTGCAACTAATGAAAAACTGTTTTTT. It encodes CAWMLKAATNEKLFF.

The chain employs TRBV6-5 and TRBJ2-3; 8 bases are a match to TRBD2. The CDR3 totals 14 residues. Per germline, CDR1 MNHEY and CDR2 SVGAGI. Losses at the gene ends were 5 bases for V and 4 bases for J; bases not matched to a gene: 5. CDR3 DNA: TGTGCCAGCAGTCGGGGGGGAGGAGCAGATACGCAGTATTTT. Protein: CASSRGGGADTQYF.

This rearrangement joins TRBV6-6 to TRBJ1-2; 11 bases are shared with TRBD1. The CDR3 covers 14 residues. The germline CDR1 and CDR2 sequences are MNHNY and SVGAGI (reference sequence). The V and J ends lost 3 bases and 10 bases, in that order; junction bases with no gene match: 7. In nucleotides, the CDR3 is TGTGCCAGCAGTTATCAGGGACAGGGGGGAGTCTACACCTTC. It specifies CASSYQGQGGVYTF.

The V gene is TRBV7-4, the J gene TRBJ2-7, with TRBD2 as a possible D gene (5 bases). The CDR3 spans 15 residues. CDR1 SGHVT and CDR2 SQSDAQ come from the germline V gene. The V and J ends lost 5 bases and 0 bases respectively, with 14 bases between them. DNA for the CDR3: TGTGCCAGCAGCCCGGAGGAAGGGCTCTCCTACGAGCAGTACTTC. The encoded protein is CASSPEEGLSYEQYF.

V usage is TRBV11-2 and J usage is TRBJ2-3; 9 bases are shared with TRBD2. The V segment lost 4 bases and the J segment 4 bases; nucleotides outside the gene matches: 3. The CDR3 spans 14 residues. Germline values: CDR1 SGHAT, CDR2 FQNNGV. The CDR3 bases are TGTGCCAGCAGCTCCGTAGCGGGAGCAGATACGCAGTATTTT. Translation gives CASSSVAGADTQYF. Combining the CDR3 with reference TRBV11-2 and TRBJ2-3 gives the whole variable domain EAGVAQSPRYKIIEKRQSVAFWCNPISGHATLYWYQQILGQGPKLLIQFQNNGVVDDSQLPKDRFSAERLKGVDSTLKIQPAKLEDSAVYLCASSSVAGADTQYFGPGTRLTVL.

The V gene is TRBV2, the J gene TRBJ1-6; TRBD1 might be the D (5 bases). This CDR3 has 16 residues. Germline CDR1 reads SNHLY; CDR2 reads FYNNEI. Trimming pared 5 bases from V and 0 bases from J, leaving 11 bases between. CDR3 amino acids: CASSPRQSSYNSPLHF. The CDR3 bases are TGTGCCAGCAGTCCTAGACAGAGCTCCTATAATTCACCCCTCCACTTT.

The chain combines TRBV6-4 with TRBJ2-1; possibly TRBD2 for D (5 bases). The CDR3 spans 15 residues. The V and J ends lost 3 bases and 4 bases respectively, with 13 bases between them. Per the germline V gene, CDR1 is MRHNA and CDR2 is SNTAGT. The CDR3 loop is CASSESGRGYNEQFF. In DNA, the CDR3 is TGTGCCAGCAGTGAATCTGGGCGCGGGTACAATGAGCAGTTCTTC.

In DNA, the CDR3 is TGTGCCAGCAGCCACGACAGGGAAACTAATGAAAAACTGTTTTTT. Translation: CASSHDRETNEKLFF. The chain joins TRBV12-1 to TRBJ1-4; the D call TRBD1 from the table was never checked on the DNA. TRBV12-1 is annotated as a pseudogene. The CDR3 runs to 15 residues.

The chain has TRBV9 and TRBJ2-6; TRBD2 might be the D (5 bases). The CDR3 is 16 residues long. Per germline, CDR1 SGDLS and CDR2 YYNGEE. V dropped 0 bases and J dropped 2 bases, with 9 bases sitting between them. The CDR3 DNA reads as TGTGCCAGCAGCGTAGGAGGGCACGCTGGGGCCAACGTCCTGACTTTC. Translated, it gives CASSVGGHAGANVLTF.

This rearrangement joins TRBV29-1 to TRBJ2-3; tentatively, D is TRBD1 (6 bases). V lost 5 bases and J lost 8, with 23 bases in between. This CDR3 comprises 15 residues. Germline CDR1 and CDR2: SQVTM and ANQGSEA. CDR3 coding DNA: TGCAGCGTTTCCGCCAGGGTGGGGGCTAGTCGTACGCAGTATTTT. Its translation: CSVSARVGASRTQYF.

This sequence joins TRBV6-5 and TRBJ1-2; 8 nucleotides align to TRBD1. V was clipped by 2 bases and J by 7 bases; unmatched bases: 6. CDR1 is MNHEY, CDR2 SVGAGI, per germline. The CDR3 is made up of 14 amino acids. CDR3 loop: CASSYLDRDAGYTF. CDR3 in DNA: TGTGCCAGCAGTTACCTGGACAGGGATGCTGGCTACACCTTC.

This clone was recorded once. The chain combines TRBV9 with TRBJ2-2; TRBD1 aligns across 9 bases. The CDR3 totals 15 residues. V dropped 3 bases and J dropped 3; count of bases not matched to a gene: 3. Germline V gene lookup returns CDR1 SGDLS and CDR2 YYNGEE. The CDR3 reads CASSATGGYTGELFF. In nucleotides, the CDR3 is TGTGCCAGCAGCGCGACAGGGGGATACACCGGGGAGCTGTTTTTT.